The clone carrying this T cell receptor beta chain was counted a single time. The sample belongs to a study of T cells after yellow fever vaccination. Overall study findings and caveats: Few clonotypes appeared in both CD4 and CD8 compartments. The study re-detected most primary-vaccination clones after the booster (roughly 96% CD4, roughly 88% CD8).

Trimming removed 7 bases from V and 4 bases from J, with 15 bases in between. CDR3 length: 13 residues. The germline gives CDR1 SGHDT, CDR2 YYEEEE. Researchers made TCR cDNA using 5'RACE template switching, and this step added a universal primer site and UMIs. TCRdb itself ran the 5' RACE reads through MiXCR, one entry per CDR3 protein. Of over 35,000 distinct CDR3 sequences in the sample, around 6.5% were seen once. Sequencing used PBMCs, either bulk or a sorted T-cell subset (CD4+, CD8+, memory, or dextramer-sorted; not recorded which), obtained 45 days after the yellow fever booster vaccination. This rearrangement joins TRBV5-6 to TRBJ2-7, with D perhaps assigned TRBD1 or TRBD2 (5 bases each). The TCR comes from a man between 25 and 39 years old who received the YFV17D yellow fever vaccine. The CDR3: CASGPGPNYEQYF. The CDR3 DNA reads TGTGCCAGCGGCCCGGGGCCCAATTACGAGCAGTACTTC.